A selection of T cell receptor beta chains follows, all from one sample in a study of siplizumab effects on memory and regulatory T cells. This table comes from immunoSEQ multiplex PCR, and its TCRdb copy is limited to in-frame clones, with some not included. The sample comprises 85,000 to 130,000 clones, about 95% of which are singletons, and roughly 0.6% rests with the top ten. Sequencing was performed on Tregs sorted from blood. Receptor source: a human donor in good health. Each CDR3 is given with its conserved first and last residue. The order of the fields is clone size, J gene, D gene, V gene, CDR3 DNA, CDR3 protein. The D gene is left open where the match is weak. Some rows mark clone size as missing; the rest say once, few, many or name a class of expanded clone.

clone size: .; J gene: TRBJ2-7; D gene: .; V gene: TRBV28; CDR3 DNA: TGTGCCAGCAGTCCCCCCTATAGCGAATCCTACGAGCAGTACTTC; CDR3 protein: CASSPPYSESYEQYF
clone size: .; J gene: TRBJ2-1; D gene: TRBD2; V gene: TRBV9; CDR3 DNA: TGTGCCAGCAGCGTAATTCCCTTGGGCGGGAGAAGCTCCTACAATGAGCAGTTCTTC; CDR3 protein: CASSVIPLGGRSSYNEQFF
clone size: .; J gene: TRBJ1-2; D gene: .; V gene: TRBV28; CDR3 DNA: TGTGCCAGCAGTTTATCTCCCAGGTTTGTCTATGGCTACACCTTC; CDR3 protein: CASSLSPRFVYGYTF
clone size: .; J gene: TRBJ1-5; D gene: TRBD1; V gene: TRBV13; CDR3 DNA: TGTGCCAGCAGCAGGACAGGCGCCGGCTATAGCAATCAGCCCCAGCATTTT; CDR3 protein: CASSRTGAGYSNQPQHF
clone size: .; J gene: TRBJ2-7; D gene: TRBD2; V gene: TRBV14; CDR3 DNA: TGTGCCAGCAGCCGGCAAGCGGGAGGAAACTACGAGCAGTACTTC; CDR3 protein: CASSRQAGGNYEQYF
clone size: .; J gene: TRBJ2-1; D gene: TRBD1; V gene: TRBV4-2; CDR3 DNA: TGTGCCAGCAGCCCTGGGACAGCCAGCTACAATGAGCAGTTCTTC; CDR3 protein: CASSPGTASYNEQFF
clone size: once; J gene: TRBJ2-6; D gene: .; V gene: TRBV4-1; CDR3 DNA: TGCGCCAGCAGCCAACCGACAGGACAGCTCTCTGGGGCCAACGTCCTGACTTTC; CDR3 protein: CASSQPTGQLSGANVLTF
clone size: .; J gene: TRBJ2-3; D gene: TRBD1; V gene: TRBV9; CDR3 DNA: TGTGCCAGCAGCGCGAAATCGGGACAGTCTTTCGATACGCAGTATTTT; CDR3 protein: CASSAKSGQSFDTQYF
clone size: few; J gene: TRBJ2-1; D gene: TRBD2; V gene: TRBV7-3; CDR3 DNA: TGTGCCAGCAGCTCCCTGGGGAGCGGGAGTAGGAATGAGCAGTTCTTC; CDR3 protein: CASSSLGSGSRNEQFF
clone size: .; J gene: TRBJ2-1; D gene: .; V gene: TRBV7-9; CDR3 DNA: TGTGCCAGCAGCTTCGGACAGTCCAATGAGCAGTTCTTC; CDR3 protein: CASSFGQSNEQFF
clone size: .; J gene: TRBJ2-7; D gene: .; V gene: TRBV30; CDR3 DNA: TGTGCCTTAGCCCAACGCGGTTTCGAGCAGTACTTC; CDR3 protein: CALAQRGFEQYF
clone size: once; J gene: TRBJ1-2; D gene: TRBD1; V gene: TRBV18; CDR3 DNA: TGTGCCAGCTCAGTTACCGGGACAGGGCCCTCCGCCTATGGCTACACCTTC; CDR3 protein: CASSVTGTGPSAYGYTF
clone size: .; J gene: TRBJ1-5; D gene: .; V gene: TRBV18; CDR3 DNA: TGTGCCAGCTCACCAGTAAGGGACCAGCCCCAGCATTTT; CDR3 protein: CASSPVRDQPQHF
clone size: .; J gene: TRBJ2-1; D gene: TRBD1; V gene: TRBV11-2; CDR3 DNA: TGTGCCAGCAGCTGGACAGGCGAGCAGTTCTTC; CDR3 protein: CASSWTGEQFF
clone size: .; J gene: TRBJ2-7; D gene: TRBD1; V gene: TRBV18; CDR3 DNA: TGTGCCAGCTCACATGACAGGGGCTACGAGCAGTACTTC; CDR3 protein: CASSHDRGYEQYF
clone size: .; J gene: TRBJ2-6; D gene: .; V gene: TRBV9; CDR3 DNA: TGTGCCAGCAGCGTAGGTCCGGGACGCCAACCTGGGGCCAACGTCCTGACTTTC; CDR3 protein: CASSVGPGRQPGANVLTF
clone size: .; J gene: TRBJ2-2; D gene: .; V gene: TRBV7-3; CDR3 DNA: TGTGCCAGCAAAACTAGAGCCGGGGAGCTGTTTTTT; CDR3 protein: CASKTRAGELFF
clone size: once; J gene: TRBJ2-7; D gene: .; V gene: TRBV28; CDR3 DNA: TGTGCCAGCAGCCCCCGATGGGGCTCCTACGAGCAGTACTTC; CDR3 protein: CASSPRWGSYEQYF
clone size: .; J gene: TRBJ2-5; D gene: TRBD1; V gene: TRBV6-5; CDR3 DNA: TGTGCCAGCAGTAGGACAGGGATGGGAGAGACCCAGTACTTC; CDR3 protein: CASSRTGMGETQYF
clone size: .; J gene: TRBJ1-1; D gene: .; V gene: TRBV9; CDR3 DNA: TGTGCCAGCAGCGTATCCTGGGGGGAGGAAAACACTGAAGCTTTCTTT; CDR3 protein: CASSVSWGEENTEAFF
clone size: .; J gene: TRBJ2-2; D gene: .; V gene: TRBV7-3; CDR3 DNA: TGTGCCAGCAGCTTGTTAGGGACCGGGGAGCTGTTTTTT; CDR3 protein: CASSLLGTGELFF
clone size: once; J gene: TRBJ2-3; D gene: .; V gene: TRBV10-3; CDR3 DNA: TGTGCCATCTCAGGGGGAGGAGTGGCAGATACGCAGTATTTT; CDR3 protein: CAISGGGVADTQYF
clone size: .; J gene: TRBJ2-1; D gene: .; V gene: TRBV19; CDR3 DNA: TGTGCCAGTAGTACAACTAGGTACCATGCCAATGAGCAGTTCTTC; CDR3 protein: CASSTTRYHANEQFF
clone size: .; J gene: TRBJ2-5; D gene: .; V gene: TRBV11-2; CDR3 DNA: TGTGCCAGCAGCCCAGCAACAACCCAGTACTTC; CDR3 protein: CASSPATTQYF
clone size: .; J gene: TRBJ2-2; D gene: .; V gene: TRBV18; CDR3 DNA: TGTGCCAGCTCACCGCCGGGGGACCCGAACACCGGGGAGCTGTTTTTT; CDR3 protein: CASSPPGDPNTGELFF
clone size: .; J gene: TRBJ2-6; D gene: .; V gene: TRBV28; CDR3 DNA: TGTGCCAGCAGAGCGCAGCGAAGCTCTGGGGCCAACGTCCTGACTTTC; CDR3 protein: CASRAQRSSGANVLTF
clone size: once; J gene: TRBJ2-5; D gene: .; V gene: TRBV2; CDR3 DNA: TGTGCCAGCAGCTCTCCGGGAGCGGTCCAAGAGACCCAGTACTTC; CDR3 protein: CASSSPGAVQETQYF
clone size: .; J gene: TRBJ2-1; D gene: .; V gene: TRBV6-6; CDR3 DNA: TGTGCCAGCAGTCCCTCGGGCGGGAATGAGCAGTTCTTC; CDR3 protein: CASSPSGGNEQFF
clone size: .; J gene: TRBJ1-5; D gene: .; V gene: TRBV19; CDR3 DNA: TGTGCCAGTAGTACCACTGGGGGGTTTAGCAATCAGCCCCAGCATTTT; CDR3 protein: CASSTTGGFSNQPQHF
clone size: .; J gene: TRBJ1-5; D gene: .; V gene: TRBV6-1; CDR3 DNA: TGTGCCAGCACAAATAGTCGGGGAAAGCAGCCCCAGCATTTT; CDR3 protein: CASTNSRGKQPQHF
clone size: .; J gene: TRBJ1-1; D gene: .; V gene: TRBV28; CDR3 DNA: TGTGCCAGCAGTTTATATGGGCCGCGAAGCTATGAAGCTTTCTTT; CDR3 protein: CASSLYGPRSYEAFF
clone size: once; J gene: TRBJ1-1; D gene: .; V gene: TRBV28; CDR3 DNA: TGTGCCAGCACCACGTGGGACATGGGCACTGAAGCTTTCTTT; CDR3 protein: CASTTWDMGTEAFF
clone size: once; J gene: TRBJ2-5; D gene: TRBD2; V gene: TRBV11-2; CDR3 DNA: TGTGCCAGCAGCTTAACTAGCGGGAGAGTCGAGACCCAGTACTTC; CDR3 protein: CASSLTSGRVETQYF
clone size: .; J gene: TRBJ2-3; D gene: TRBD2; V gene: TRBV14; CDR3 DNA: TGTGCCAGCCGACTAGCGGGAGGGACAGATACGCAGTATTTT; CDR3 protein: CASRLAGGTDTQYF
clone size: .; J gene: TRBJ2-2; D gene: .; V gene: TRBV9; CDR3 DNA: TGTGCCAGCAGCGAGGAGTTTACCGGGGAGCTGTTTTTT; CDR3 protein: CASSEEFTGELFF
clone size: .; J gene: TRBJ1-5; D gene: .; V gene: TRBV27; CDR3 DNA: TGTGCCAGCAGCCAAGGCCGCCAGGGAGTGAGCAATCAGCCCCAGCATTTT; CDR3 protein: CASSQGRQGVSNQPQHF
clone size: .; J gene: TRBJ2-5; D gene: TRBD1; V gene: TRBV28; CDR3 DNA: TGTGCCAGCAGTCGTCCCGGGACAGGGACCCCGACCCAGTACTTC; CDR3 protein: CASSRPGTGTPTQYF
clone size: few; J gene: TRBJ1-2; D gene: .; V gene: TRBV27; CDR3 DNA: TGTGCCAGCAGTTTCAGGGGAGGGGGCTATGGCTACACCTTC; CDR3 protein: CASSFRGGGYGYTF
clone size: .; J gene: TRBJ1-1; D gene: .; V gene: TRBV7-6; CDR3 DNA: TGTGCCAGCAGCCCCCAACGGGGGGCCGAAGCTTTCTTT; CDR3 protein: CASSPQRGAEAFF
clone size: .; J gene: TRBJ1-2; D gene: .; V gene: TRBV5-1; CDR3 DNA: TGCGCCAGCAGCTTGGCCGTGGGGACGTTTAACTATGGCTACACCTTC; CDR3 protein: CASSLAVGTFNYGYTF
clone size: .; J gene: TRBJ2-5; D gene: .; V gene: TRBV28; CDR3 DNA: TGTGCCAGCAGTTCGGGCTTGGAGACCCAGTACTTC; CDR3 protein: CASSSGLETQYF
clone size: .; J gene: TRBJ2-1; D gene: .; V gene: TRBV11-1; CDR3 DNA: TGTGCCAGCAGCTTTGGGCAGGTTGAGCAGTTCTTC; CDR3 protein: CASSFGQVEQFF
clone size: .; J gene: TRBJ1-2; D gene: .; V gene: TRBV15; CDR3 DNA: TGTGCCACCAGCAGAGAGGGTCGGGATGGGGGTGGCTACACCTTC; CDR3 protein: CATSREGRDGGGYTF
clone size: .; J gene: TRBJ1-5; D gene: TRBD1; V gene: TRBV18; CDR3 DNA: TGTGCCAGCTCACCATTCGACAGGGGGAGCAATCAGCCCCAGCATTTT; CDR3 protein: CASSPFDRGSNQPQHF
clone size: .; J gene: TRBJ2-1; D gene: TRBD1; V gene: TRBV20-1; CDR3 DNA: TGCAGTGCAGCGACAGGGCGGGAGCAGTTCTTC; CDR3 protein: CSAATGREQFF